Following are 13 T cell receptor beta chains from one sample sequenced in a study of CD8+ T cells in alopecia areata. The authors extracted RNA and reverse transcribed it into cDNA as the sequencing template. Method: immunoSEQ multiplex PCR; TCRdb's copy keeps in-frame clones and lacks some. This sample yields 95,000 to 100,000 clones, of which around 60% are seen a single time; about 14% belongs to the top ten. Described treatment: oral pan-JAK inhibitor, 5-10 mg twice daily. This specimen consisted of CD8+ T cells sorted from blood, obtained at week 4, from a patient treated with tofacitinib. The source of these receptors is a human donor with alopecia areata.

The chain links TRBV27 to TRBJ1-6; TRBD1 matches at 7 bases. The CDR3 is 12 amino acids. Per the germline V gene, CDR1 is MNHEY and CDR2 is SMNVEV (reference sequence). The V gene end was trimmed by 5 bases and the J gene end by 13 bases; junction bases not matched to a gene: 5. In DNA, the CDR3 is TGTGCCAGCAGTCTGACAGGGAACCCCCTCCACTTT. Protein product: CASSLTGNPLHF.

The chain recombines TRBV5-1 with TRBJ1-6; D is uncertain. The CDR3 extends over 16 amino acids. In germline, CDR1 is SGHRS, CDR2 YFSETQ. V lost 1 base and J 0 bases, leaving 8 bases between the germline ends. CDR3 in DNA: TGCGCCAGCAGCTTGACAGCTAGCTCCTATAATTCACCCCTCCACTTT. Its translation: CASSLTASSYNSPLHF. The whole variable domain, remainder taken from reference TRBV5-1 and TRBJ1-6, is KAGVTQTPRYLIKTRGQQVTLSCSPISGHRSVSWYQQTPGQGLQFLFEYFSETQRNKGNFPGRFSGRQFSNSRSEMNVSTLELGDSALYLCASSLTASSYNSPLHFGNGTRLTVT.

This sequence joins TRBV14 and TRBJ1-4; a possible D gene is TRBD1 (5 bases). The V and J ends lost 4 bases and 4 bases respectively, with 16 bases between them. Germline V gives CDR1 SGHDN, CDR2 FVKESK. The CDR3 runs 16 residues. CDR3 amino acids: CASSLFSGTGNEKLFF. The CDR3 DNA follows: TGTGCCAGCAGCCTCTTTTCCGGGACGGGTAATGAAAAACTGTTTTTT.

This chain joins TRBV30 and TRBJ2-1, with TRBD1 matching 7 bases. CDR3 size: 11 residues. The junction had 0 bases not matched to a gene; V was cut back by 4 bases and J by 6 bases. Germline V gives CDR1 GTSNPN, CDR2 SVGIG (reference sequence). The CDR3 reads CAWTGGNEQFF. CDR3 sequence (DNA): TGTGCCTGGACAGGGGGCAATGAGCAGTTCTTC.

V usage is TRBV13 and J usage is TRBJ1-2; D is unresolved. Trimming removed 2 bases at V and 6 bases at J, with 13 bases between. Germline CDR1 is PRHDT and CDR2 is FYEKMQ (reference sequence). The CDR3 has 14 amino acids. CDR3 in amino acids: CASSLLSVLDGYTF. CDR3 bases: TGTGCCAGCAGCTTACTTTCAGTATTGGATGGCTACACCTTC.

This rearrangement joins TRBV6-4 to TRBJ1-1; 7 bases fit TRBD1. Looked up from germline, CDR1 is MRHNA and CDR2 is SNTAGT. The ends lost 10 bases at V and 1 base at J; junction bases unmatched: 6. The CDR3 covers 13 residues. The CDR3 spells CATSWDRNTEAFF. Written as DNA, the CDR3 is TGTGCCACCAGCTGGGACAGGAACACTGAAGCTTTCTTT.

Note on this clone: This likely came from a read error, as a far larger clone is one base away. The chain recombines TRBV7-2 with TRBJ2-7, with D unclear. The length of the CDR3 is 13 residues. Germline CDR1 and CDR2: SGHTA and FQGNSA. This CDR3 is CASSLARTNERYF. The CDR3 nucleotides read TGTGCCAGCAGCTTAGCCCGGACCAACGAGCGGTACTTC. Based on the CDR3 plus reference TRBV7-2 and TRBJ2-7, the full variable domain is GAGVSQSPSNKVTEKGKDVELRCDPISGHTALYWYRQSLGQGLEFLIYFQGNSAPDKSGLPSDRFSAERTGGSVSTLTIQRTQQEDSAVYLCASSLARTNERYFGPGTRLTVT.

This chain uses TRBV30 with TRBJ2-1; D may be TRBD2 (5 bases). CDR3 length equals 12 residues. Germline CDR1 is GTSNPN and CDR2 is SVGIG (reference sequence). With 3 bases removed from V and 6 bases from J, the gap between germline ends came to 9 bases. The CDR3 sequence: CAWRELGNEQFF. CDR3 in DNA: TGTGCCTGGAGAGAACTAGGCAATGAGCAGTTCTTC.

Notes on this clone: This likely traces to a read error, being one base from a far larger clone. The chain couples TRBV2 to TRBJ1-5; D call uncertain. Germline CDR1 and CDR2: SNHLY and FYNNEI. The germline V and J ends were trimmed by 5 bases and 0 bases, with 5 bases remaining between them. The CDR3 is 13 amino acids. The CDR3 is CASSLNSNQPQHF. The CDR3 coding sequence is TGTGCCAGCAGTTTGAATAGCAATCAGCCCCAGCATTTT. The full variable domain, its missing parts supplied by reference TRBV2 and TRBJ1-5, is EPEVTQTPSHQVTQMGQEVILRCVPISNHLYFYWYRQILGQKVEFLVSFYNNEISEKSEIFDDQFSVERPDGSNFTLKIRSTKLEDSAMYFCASSLNSNQPQHFGDGTRLSIL.

V usage is TRBV9 and J usage is TRBJ2-7; D is uncertain. The CDR3 totals 12 residues. From germline, CDR1 is SGDLS and CDR2 YYNGEE. V was pared by 3 bases and J by 4 bases, with 8 bases between. The CDR3 DNA follows: TGTGCCAGCAGCGGGCCTACGTACGAGCAGTACTTC. This gives the protein CASSGPTYEQYF.

This clone came up a few times. This rearrangement joins TRBV27 to TRBJ1-2; the match to TRBD1 covers 7 bases. The CDR3 length is 15 residues. CDR1 is MNHEY and CDR2 is SMNVEV in the germline V gene (reference sequence). J was trimmed by 4 bases and V by 2 bases; bases with no gene match: 7. The CDR3 DNA is TGTGCCAGCAGTTTAGAAGGGGGCCAAATCTATGGCTACACCTTC. This translates into CASSLEGGQIYGYTF.

The rearrangement uses TRBV6-5 and TRBJ2-3; perhaps D is TRBD1 or TRBD2 (5 bases each). This CDR3 has 15 residues. Trimming took off 4 bases at V and 6 bases at J, with 17 bases between the two ends. Germline V CDR1 and CDR2: MNHEY, SVGAGI. The CDR3 coding sequence is TGTGCCAGCAGTTCCCTGGCGGGCAAGGGGGATACGCAGTATTTT. Its translation: CASSSLAGKGDTQYF.

The CDR3 loop reads CASRTGTSLAFF. CDR3 nucleotide sequence: TGTGCCAGCAGAACCGGGACATCTTTAGCTTTCTTT. This sequence joins TRBV25-1 and TRBJ1-1; TRBD1 might be the D (6 bases). The CDR3 consists of 12 residues. V was shortened by 6 bases and J by 10 bases, with 15 bases between the two germline ends. Germline V CDR1 and CDR2: MGHDK, SYGVNS. Complete variable domain (other parts from reference TRBV25-1 and TRBJ1-1): EADIYQTPRYLVIGTGKKITLECSQTMGHDKMYWYQQDPGMELHLIHYSYGVNSTEKGDLSSESTVSRIRTEHFPLTLESARPSHTSQYLCASRTGTSLAFFGQGTRLTVV.